This T cell receptor (beta chain) was captured in a study of T cell clonotyping in hematopoietic cell transplantation. Regarding the study as a whole: Without cell sorting, CD4 versus CD8 contributions remain unresolved. Graft donor and pretransplant recipient Inverse Simpson Index values predicted broader posttransplant TCR diversity.

The CDR3 contains 16 residues. Germline values: CDR1 LNHDA, CDR2 SQIVND (reference sequence). Trimming stripped 1 base from V and 7 bases from J, with 17 bases between. Repertoires were generated with immunoSEQ multiplex PCR, while TCRdb's copy carries only in-frame clones and drops some. The data contain some 8,000 clones, approximately 94% of them singletons. This clone was detected once. Its antigen is unknown. The sequenced sample was PBMCs, obtained 180 days after allogeneic stem cell transplant. The clonotype originates from a female patient aged 50 to 65 who had an allogeneic stem cell transplant from an unrelated donor, so the T cells may come from the graft donor. Some clones in this sample may be carry-over from other donors' samples. V is TRBV19 and J is TRBJ1-5; D is ambiguous. In DNA form, the CDR3 reads TGTGCCAGTAGTATAGGGGGATGGCAGACGGTCCAGCCCCAGCATTTT. Its protein is CASSIGGWQTVQPQHF.